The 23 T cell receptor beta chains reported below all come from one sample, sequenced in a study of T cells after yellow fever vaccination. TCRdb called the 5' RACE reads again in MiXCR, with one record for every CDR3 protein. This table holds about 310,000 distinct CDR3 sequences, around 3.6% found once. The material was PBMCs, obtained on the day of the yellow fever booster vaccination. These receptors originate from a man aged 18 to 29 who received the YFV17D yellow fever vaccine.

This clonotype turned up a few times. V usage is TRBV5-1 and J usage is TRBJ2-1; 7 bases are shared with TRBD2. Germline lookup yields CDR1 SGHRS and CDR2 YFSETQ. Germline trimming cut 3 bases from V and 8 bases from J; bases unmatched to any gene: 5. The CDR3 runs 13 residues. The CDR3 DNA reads TGCGCCAGCAGCTACGGACTAGGCGATGAGCAGTTCTTC. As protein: CASSYGLGDEQFF.

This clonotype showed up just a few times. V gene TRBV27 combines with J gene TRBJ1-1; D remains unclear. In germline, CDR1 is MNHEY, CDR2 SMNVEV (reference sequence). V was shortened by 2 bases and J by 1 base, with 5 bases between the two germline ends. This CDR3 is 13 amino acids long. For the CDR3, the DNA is TGTGCCAGCAGTTTAGCCAAGAACACTGAAGCTTTCTTT. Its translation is CASSLAKNTEAFF.

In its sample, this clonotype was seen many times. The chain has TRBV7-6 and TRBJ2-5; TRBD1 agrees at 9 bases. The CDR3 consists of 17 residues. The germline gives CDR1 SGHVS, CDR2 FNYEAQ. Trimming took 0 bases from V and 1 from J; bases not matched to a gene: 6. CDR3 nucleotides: TGTGCCAGCAGCTTAGCGACTGGACAGGGGCTCCAAGAGACCCAGTACTTC. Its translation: CASSLATGQGLQETQYF.

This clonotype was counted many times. CDR3 loop: CASSDYRDSPLHF. For the CDR3, the DNA is TGTGCCAGCAGCGACTACAGGGATTCACCCCTCCACTTT. This chain joins TRBV5-6 and TRBJ1-6; D possibly corresponds to TRBD1 (6 bases). V dropped 4 bases and J dropped 8 bases, with 10 bases sitting between them. CDR3 size: 13 residues. The germline CDR1 and CDR2 sequences are SGHDT and YYEEEE.

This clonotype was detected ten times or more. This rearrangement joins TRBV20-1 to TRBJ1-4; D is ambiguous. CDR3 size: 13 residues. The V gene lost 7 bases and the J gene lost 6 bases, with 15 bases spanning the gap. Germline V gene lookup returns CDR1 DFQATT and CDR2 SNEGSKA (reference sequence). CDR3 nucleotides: TGCAGTGGCTGGGGTCTTGGGGATGAAAAACTGTTTTTT. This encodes CSGWGLGDEKLFF.

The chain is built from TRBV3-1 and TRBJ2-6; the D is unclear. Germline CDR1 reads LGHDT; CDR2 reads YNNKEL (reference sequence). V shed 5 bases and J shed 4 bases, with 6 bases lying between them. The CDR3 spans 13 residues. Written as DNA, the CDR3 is TGTGCCAGCAGCACAGAGGGGGCCAACGTCCTGACTTTC. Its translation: CASSTEGANVLTF. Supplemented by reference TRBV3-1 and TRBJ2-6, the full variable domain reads DTAVSQTPKYLVTQMGNDKSIKCEQNLGHDTMYWYKQDSKKFLKIMFSYNNKELIINETVPNRFSPKSPDKAHLNLHINSLELGDSAVYFCASSTEGANVLTFGAGSRLTVL.

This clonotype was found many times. CDR3 loop: CASSYLQGVDLYGYTF. CDR3 DNA: TGTGCCAGCAGTTACCTACAGGGCGTTGATCTCTATGGCTACACCTTC. The chain is built from TRBV6-5 and TRBJ1-2, with D possibly matching TRBD1 (6 bases). V gave up 2 bases and J gave up 4 bases, with 17 bases separating them. Germline V CDR1 and CDR2: MNHEY, SVGAGI. The CDR3 covers 16 residues.

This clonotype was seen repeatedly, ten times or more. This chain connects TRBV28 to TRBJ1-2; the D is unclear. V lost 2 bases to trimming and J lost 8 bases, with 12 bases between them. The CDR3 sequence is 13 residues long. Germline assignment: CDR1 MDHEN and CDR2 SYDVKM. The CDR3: CASSLEPGSGYTF. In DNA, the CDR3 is TGTGCCAGCAGTTTAGAGCCAGGATCGGGCTACACCTTC.

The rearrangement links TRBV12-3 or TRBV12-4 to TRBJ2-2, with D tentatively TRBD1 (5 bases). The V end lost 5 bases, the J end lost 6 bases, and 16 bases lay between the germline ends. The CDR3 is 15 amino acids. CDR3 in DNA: TGTGCCAGCAGTCCAGACAGAAGTCGAGCCGGGGAGCTGTTTTTT. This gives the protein CASSPDRSRAGELFF.

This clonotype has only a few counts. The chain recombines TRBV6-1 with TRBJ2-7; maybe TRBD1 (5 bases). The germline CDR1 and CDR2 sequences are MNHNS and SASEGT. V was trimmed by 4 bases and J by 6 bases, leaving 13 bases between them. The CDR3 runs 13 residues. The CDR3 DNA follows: TGTGCCAGCAGTGCGTTAGGGGCCGGCGAGCAGTACTTC. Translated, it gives CASSALGAGEQYF.

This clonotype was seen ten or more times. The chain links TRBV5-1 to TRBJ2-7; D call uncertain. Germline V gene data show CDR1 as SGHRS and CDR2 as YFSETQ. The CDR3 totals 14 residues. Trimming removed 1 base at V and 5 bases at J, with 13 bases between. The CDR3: CASSLRAGEDEQYF. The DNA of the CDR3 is TGCGCCAGCAGCTTGAGAGCCGGCGAGGACGAGCAGTACTTC.

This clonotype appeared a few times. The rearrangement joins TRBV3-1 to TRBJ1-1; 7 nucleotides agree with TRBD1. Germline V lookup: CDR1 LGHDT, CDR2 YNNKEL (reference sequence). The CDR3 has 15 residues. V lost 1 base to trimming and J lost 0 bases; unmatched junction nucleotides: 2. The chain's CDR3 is CASSQGGQLNTEAFF. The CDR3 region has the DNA TGTGCCAGCAGCCAAGGGGGACAGTTGAACACTGAAGCTTTCTTT.

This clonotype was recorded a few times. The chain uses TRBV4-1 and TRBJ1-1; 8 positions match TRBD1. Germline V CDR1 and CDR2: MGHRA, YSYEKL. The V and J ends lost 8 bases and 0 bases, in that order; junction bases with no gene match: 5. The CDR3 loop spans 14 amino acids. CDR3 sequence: CASSGGSMNTEAFF. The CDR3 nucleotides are TGCGCCAGCTCAGGGGGCAGCATGAACACTGAAGCTTTCTTT.

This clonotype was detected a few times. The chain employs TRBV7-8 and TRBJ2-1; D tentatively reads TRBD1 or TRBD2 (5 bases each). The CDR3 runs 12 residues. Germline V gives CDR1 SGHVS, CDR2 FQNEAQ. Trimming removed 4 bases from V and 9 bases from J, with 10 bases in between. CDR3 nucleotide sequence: TGTGCCAGCAGCTCAGGGAGTTTTGAGCAGTTCTTC. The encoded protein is CASSSGSFEQFF.

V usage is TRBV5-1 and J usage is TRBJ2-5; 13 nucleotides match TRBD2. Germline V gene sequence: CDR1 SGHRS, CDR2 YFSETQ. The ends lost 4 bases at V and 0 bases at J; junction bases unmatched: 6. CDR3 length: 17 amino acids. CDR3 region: CASSPGLAGAYQETQYF. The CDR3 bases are TGCGCCAGCAGCCCCGGACTAGCGGGGGCGTACCAAGAGACCCAGTACTTC.

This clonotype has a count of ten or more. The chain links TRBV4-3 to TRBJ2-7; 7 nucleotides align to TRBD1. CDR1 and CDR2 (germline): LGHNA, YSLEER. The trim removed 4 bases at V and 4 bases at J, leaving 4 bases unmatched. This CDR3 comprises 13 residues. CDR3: CASSRRQGYEQYF. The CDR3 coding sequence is TGCGCCAGCAGCCGAAGACAGGGTTACGAGCAGTACTTC.

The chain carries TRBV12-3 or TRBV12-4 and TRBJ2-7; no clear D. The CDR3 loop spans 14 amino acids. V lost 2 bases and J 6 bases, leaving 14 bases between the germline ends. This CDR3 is CASSLKAASGEQYF. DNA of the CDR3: TGTGCCAGCAGTTTAAAGGCAGCTAGTGGCGAGCAGTACTTC.

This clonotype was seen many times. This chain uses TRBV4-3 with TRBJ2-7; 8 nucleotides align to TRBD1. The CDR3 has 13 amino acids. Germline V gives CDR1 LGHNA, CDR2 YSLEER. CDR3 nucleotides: TGCGCCAGCAGCCAAGAGGCCCGGACAGGGCCGCGAGTC. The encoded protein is CASSQEARTGPRV.

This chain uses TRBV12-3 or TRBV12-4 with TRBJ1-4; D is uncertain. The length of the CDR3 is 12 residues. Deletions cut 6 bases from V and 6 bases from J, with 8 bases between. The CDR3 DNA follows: TGTGCCAGCAGGCGCGAGGATGAAAAACTGTTTTTT. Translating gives CASRREDEKLFF.

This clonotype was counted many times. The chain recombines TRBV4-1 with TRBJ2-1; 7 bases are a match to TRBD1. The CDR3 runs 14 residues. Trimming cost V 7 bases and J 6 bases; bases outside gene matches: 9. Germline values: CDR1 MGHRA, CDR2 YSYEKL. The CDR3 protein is CASNEGAVGNEQFF. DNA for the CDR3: TGCGCCAGCAACGAGGGGGCGGTTGGCAATGAGCAGTTCTTC.

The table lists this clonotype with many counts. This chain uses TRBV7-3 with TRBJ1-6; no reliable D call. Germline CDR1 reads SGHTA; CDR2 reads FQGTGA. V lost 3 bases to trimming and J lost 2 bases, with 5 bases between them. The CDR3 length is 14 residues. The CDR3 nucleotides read TGTGCCAGCAGCTTTGAGCCCTATAATTCACCCCTCCACTTT. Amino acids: CASSFEPYNSPLHF. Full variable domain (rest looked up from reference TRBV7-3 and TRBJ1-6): GAGVSQTPSNKVTEKGKYVELRCDPISGHTALYWYRQSLGQGPEFLIYFQGTGAADDSGLPNDRFFAVRPEGSVSTLKIQRTERGDSAVYLCASSFEPYNSPLHFGNGTRLTVT.

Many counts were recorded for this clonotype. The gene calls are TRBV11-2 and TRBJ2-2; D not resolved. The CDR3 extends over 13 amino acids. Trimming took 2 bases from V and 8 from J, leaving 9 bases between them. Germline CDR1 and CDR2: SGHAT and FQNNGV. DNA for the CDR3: TGTGCCAGCAGCTTATCTCCTTTGGGGGAGCTGTTTTTT. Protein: CASSLSPLGELFF.

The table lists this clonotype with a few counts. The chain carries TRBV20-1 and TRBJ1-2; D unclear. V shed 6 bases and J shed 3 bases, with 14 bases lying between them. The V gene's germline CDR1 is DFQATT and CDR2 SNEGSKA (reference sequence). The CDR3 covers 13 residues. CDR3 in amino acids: CSAGSWVDYGYTF. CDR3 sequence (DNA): TGCAGTGCGGGGAGCTGGGTAGACTATGGCTACACCTTC.